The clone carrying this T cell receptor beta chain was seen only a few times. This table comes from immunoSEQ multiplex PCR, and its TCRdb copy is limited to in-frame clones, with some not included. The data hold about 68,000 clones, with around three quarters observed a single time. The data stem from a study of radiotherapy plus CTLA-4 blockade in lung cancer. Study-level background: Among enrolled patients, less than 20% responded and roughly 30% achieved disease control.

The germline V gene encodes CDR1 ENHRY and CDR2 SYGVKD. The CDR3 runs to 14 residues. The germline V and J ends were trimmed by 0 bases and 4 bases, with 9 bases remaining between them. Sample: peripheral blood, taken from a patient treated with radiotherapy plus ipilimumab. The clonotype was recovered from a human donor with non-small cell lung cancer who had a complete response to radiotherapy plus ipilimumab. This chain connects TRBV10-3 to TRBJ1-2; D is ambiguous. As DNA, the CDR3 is TGTGCCATCAGTGAGTCCAGAGACACCTATGGCTACACCTTC. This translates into CAISESRDTYGYTF.